This TCR delta chain appears in the sequencing data of a study of gamma-delta T cells after stem cell transplantation. By sample fraction, this clone is medium-sized. TCRdb reprocessed the RT-PCR reads using CATT. The repertoire includes roughly 1,900 delta-chain clones, 1.1% of them detected once, and approximately 27% sits in the top ten. V dropped 3 bases and J dropped 0; count of bases not matched to a gene: 10. The CDR3 length is 17 residues. Looked up from germline, CDR1 is GEAIGNYY and CDR2 is EKD. Source material: gamma-delta T cells. This clonotype originated in a human donor. It is not recorded whose cells these are; they may come from a transplant donor. This chain connects TRDV2 to TRDJ1; 9 positions agree with TRDD3. This chain's CDR3 is CACDPVLGERYTDKLIF. CDR3 coding DNA: TGTGCCTGTGACCCCGTACTGGGGGAAAGGTACACCGATAAACTCATCTTT.